Below are 22 T cell receptor beta chains sequenced from a single sample in a study of radiotherapy plus CTLA-4 blockade in lung cancer. Sequencing used immunoSEQ multiplex PCR; TCRdb keeps in-frame clones, though not all of them. Of under 90,000 clones detected, approximately 79% appear once; the ten largest clones hold roughly 13%. The sequencing used peripheral blood, collected from a patient treated with radiotherapy plus ipilimumab. The receptors come from a human donor with non-small cell lung cancer that progressed on radiotherapy plus ipilimumab.

The V and J genes are TRBV27 and TRBJ2-1; D is possibly TRBD1 (7 bases). Germline V gives CDR1 MNHEY, CDR2 SMNVEV (reference sequence). The CDR3 runs to 15 residues. Trimming removed 3 bases from V and 3 bases from J, with 12 bases in between. DNA of the CDR3: TGTGCCAGCAGTTTGGGGCAGGGGGGCTACAATGAGCAGTTCTTC. It is translated as CASSLGQGGYNEQFF.

J is TRBJ2-2 and V is TRBV19; 8 bases are shared with TRBD2. The CDR3 sequence is 15 residues long. The germline CDR1 and CDR2 sequences are LNHDA and SQIVND (reference sequence). V dropped 1 base and J dropped 7; count of bases not matched to a gene: 5. DNA of the CDR3: TGTGCCAGTAGTATAGGAGCGGGAGTGGACGGGGAGCTGTTTTTT. Encoded protein: CASSIGAGVDGELFF.

This clone was recorded a few times. The rearrangement joins TRBV9 to TRBJ2-7; the D gene could be TRBD1 or TRBD2 (5 bases each). The CDR3 is 15 residues long. Deletions cut 2 bases from V and 0 bases from J, with 12 bases between. Germline CDR1 and CDR2: SGDLS and YYNGEE. The CDR3 DNA sequence: TGTGCCAGCAGCGTCGGGACGGTGAGCTCCTACGAGCAGTACTTC. It yields the protein CASSVGTVSSYEQYF.

This clone was seen a handful of times. The V gene is TRBV7-3, the J gene TRBJ1-1; D is perhaps TRBD1 (6 bases). Germline V gene lookup returns CDR1 SGHTA and CDR2 FQGTGA. V was shortened by 1 base and J by 1 base, with 13 bases between the two germline ends. This CDR3 comprises 16 residues. CDR3 amino acids: CASSLNGGPKNTEAFF. The CDR3 nucleotides are TGTGCCAGCAGCTTAAATGGGGGGCCAAAGAACACTGAAGCTTTCTTT.

This CDR3 reads CASSYSIWVIEAFF. DNA of the CDR3: TGTGCCAGCAGTTACTCGATCTGGGTTATCGAAGCTTTCTTT. J is TRBJ1-1 and V is TRBV6-5; D not certain. CDR1 and CDR2 from the germline V gene are MNHEY and SVGAGI. Trimming took 0 bases from V and 8 from J, leaving 13 bases between them. The CDR3 length is 14 residues.

This clone was observed once. V and J are TRBV9 and TRBJ2-2, with a tentative D call TRBD1 (6 bases). Germline V gene lookup returns CDR1 SGDLS and CDR2 YYNGEE. The CDR3 sequence is 14 residues long. Trimming pared 6 bases from V and 0 bases from J, leaving 9 bases between. The DNA of the CDR3 is TGTGCCAGCAATGAGGGGGCGAACACCGGGGAGCTGTTTTTT. Translated, it gives CASNEGANTGELFF.

V usage is TRBV10-2 and J usage is TRBJ1-6; 11 nucleotides line up with TRBD1. The J segment lost 12 bases and the V segment lost 7 bases, leaving 8 bases of the junction unmatched. CDR3 length: 14 amino acids. Germline assignment: CDR1 WSHSY and CDR2 SAAADI. CDR3 sequence: CASTSGTGGLPLHF. The CDR3, as DNA: TGCGCCAGCACCTCCGGGACAGGGGGTCTACCCCTCCACTTT.

The CDR3 DNA is TGTGCCAGCAGCTTAATGGCAACCACAGATACGCAGTATTTT. Translation: CASSLMATTDTQYF. The rearrangement links TRBV7-3 to TRBJ2-3; D remains ambiguous. CDR3 length: 14 residues. From germline, CDR1 is SGHTA and CDR2 FQGTGA. The germline V and J ends were trimmed by 1 base and 2 bases, with 7 bases remaining between them. The full variable domain, in which reference TRBV7-3 and TRBJ2-3 provide the parts outside the CDR3, is GAGVSQTPSNKVTEKGKYVELRCDPISGHTALYWYRQSLGQGPEFLIYFQGTGAADDSGLPNDRFFAVRPEGSVSTLKIQRTERGDSAVYLCASSLMATTDTQYFGPGTRLTVL.

This rearrangement joins TRBV7-9 to TRBJ1-5; 9 bases line up with TRBD1. Germline-derived CDR1 and CDR2 are SEHNR and FQNEAQ (reference sequence). This CDR3 region has 14 residues. V gave up 3 bases and J gave up 6 bases; unmatched junction bases: 3. The chain's CDR3 is CASSLGQGPQPQHF. CDR3 DNA sequence: TGTGCCAGCAGCTTGGGACAGGGACCTCAGCCCCAGCATTTT.

J is TRBJ2-7 and V is TRBV4-1, with D possibly being TRBD1 (6 bases). There are 16 residues in the CDR3. Germline CDR1 reads MGHRA; CDR2 reads YSYEKL. V dropped 3 bases and J dropped 4 bases, with 19 bases sitting between them. The CDR3 sequence is CASSQMVGTQTYEQYF. CDR3 sequence (DNA): TGCGCCAGCAGCCAGATGGTCGGGACACAAACGTACGAGCAGTACTTC.

The chain is built from TRBV11-2 and TRBJ2-1; maybe TRBD1 (6 bases). With 5 bases removed from V and 5 bases from J, the gap between germline ends came to 13 bases. The CDR3 is made up of 14 amino acids. The germline gives CDR1 SGHAT, CDR2 FQNNGV. This CDR3 is CASSTSDRNNEQFF. CDR3 nucleotides: TGTGCCAGCAGCACATCGGACAGAAACAATGAGCAGTTCTTC.

The V and J genes are TRBV5-1 and TRBJ1-1; D is undetermined. The germline CDR1 and CDR2 sequences are SGHRS and YFSETQ. The germline V and J ends were trimmed by 5 bases and 1 base, with 9 bases remaining between them. The CDR3 totals 13 residues. CDR3 sequence (DNA): TGCGCCAGCAGGGTGGGAGGGAACACTGAAGCTTTCTTT. It is translated as CASRVGGNTEAFF.

This clone has just a few counts. The gene calls are TRBV29-1 and TRBJ1-1, with D uncertain. The V and J ends lost 7 bases and 4 bases respectively, with 16 bases between them. CDR3 length equals 13 residues. In germline, CDR1 is SQVTM, CDR2 ANQGSEA. The DNA for the CDR3 is TGCAGCGGCGCCCAACGCGGTGCCACTGAAGCTTTCTTT. This encodes CSGAQRGATEAFF.

This clone was seen a single time. The chain couples TRBV28 to TRBJ1-5; D remains ambiguous. CDR1 and CDR2 from the germline V gene are MDHEN and SYDVKM. V was clipped by 7 bases and J by 2 bases, with 6 bases between them. The CDR3 runs to 12 residues. The CDR3 spells CASNLRNQPQHF. The CDR3 region has the DNA TGTGCCAGCAATCTGCGCAATCAGCCCCAGCATTTT.

V gene TRBV28 combines with J gene TRBJ1-3; 8 bases line up with TRBD1. Germline loops: CDR1 MDHEN, CDR2 SYDVKM. V shed 6 bases, J shed 3 bases, and the junction held 4 bases outside the gene matches. The CDR3 covers 14 residues. The CDR3 is CASSPGGFGNTIYF. The CDR3 DNA is TGTGCCAGCAGCCCAGGGGGCTTTGGAAACACCATATATTTT.

V and J are TRBV28 and TRBJ2-7, with a tentative D call TRBD1 (5 bases). V was clipped by 2 bases and J by 2 bases, with 10 bases between them. Germline CDR1 is MDHEN and CDR2 is SYDVKM. The CDR3 is 14 residues long. This CDR3 reads CASSLPTVPYEQYF. DNA of the CDR3: TGTGCCAGCAGTTTACCGACAGTGCCCTACGAGCAGTACTTC.

Comment on this clone: Its ends do not fully match the called genes, so a read error is possible. V usage is TRBV7-8 and J usage is TRBJ2-3; D not resolved. The CDR3 has 14 amino acids. In germline, CDR1 is SGHVS, CDR2 FQNEAQ. The CDR3 sequence: CPSSVVGLTDTQYF. Written as DNA, the CDR3 is TGTCCCAGCAGCGTCGTAGGCCTCACAGATACGCAGTATTTT.

In its sample, this clone was seen a few times. V is TRBV20-1 and J is TRBJ2-1, with TRBD2 as a possible D gene (5 bases). V was clipped by 5 bases and J by 6 bases, with 8 bases between them. CDR1 and CDR2 (germline): DFQATT, SNEGSKA (reference sequence). The CDR3 covers 11 residues. For the CDR3, the DNA is TGCAGTGCTCTCCGGGGCAATGAGCAGTTCTTC. Its protein product is CSALRGNEQFF.

The chain has TRBV4-3 and TRBJ2-1, with TRBD2 identical over 15 bases. Germline V gene data show CDR1 as LGHNA and CDR2 as YSLEER. The CDR3 contains 17 residues. Germline trimming cut 4 bases from V and 6 bases from J; bases unmatched to any gene: 7. Written as DNA, the CDR3 is TGCGCCAGCAGCCTGGGGACTAGCGGGGGGAGAGTCAATGAGCAGTTCTTC. Translation: CASSLGTSGGRVNEQFF.

Notes on this clone: Other nucleotide sequences in the sample specify the same CDR3. The rearrangement joins TRBV5-4 to TRBJ2-2, with D perhaps TRBD2 (5 bases). This CDR3 is built from 16 residues. Trimming pared 4 bases from V and 4 bases from J, leaving 17 bases between. Germline CDR1 reads SGHNT; CDR2 reads YYREEE (reference sequence). DNA of the CDR3: TGTGCCAGCAGCCGGGGTGGGGTTGCCGGCACCGGGGAGCTGTTTTTT. Translation gives CASSRGGVAGTGELFF.

This clone was counted once. The CDR3 DNA sequence: TGTGCCAGCAGTTTTCAGACAGGGGACTCCTATAATTCACCCCTCCACTTT. Protein: CASSFQTGDSYNSPLHF. The V call is TRBV27, the J call TRBJ1-6, with 8 bases matching TRBD1. CDR1 is MNHEY and CDR2 is SMNVEV in the germline V gene (reference sequence). V lost 3 bases to trimming and J lost 0 bases; unmatched junction nucleotides: 4. The CDR3 spans 17 residues.

V and J are TRBV5-1 and TRBJ2-1, with a tentative D call TRBD2 (5 bases). This CDR3 contains 14 residues. The V gene's germline CDR1 is SGHRS and CDR2 YFSETQ. The ends were cut back, 4 bases at V and 5 bases at J, with 13 bases in the middle. The CDR3 loop reads CASSVEAGHNEQFF. The CDR3 coding sequence is TGCGCCAGCAGCGTCGAGGCGGGCCACAATGAGCAGTTCTTC.